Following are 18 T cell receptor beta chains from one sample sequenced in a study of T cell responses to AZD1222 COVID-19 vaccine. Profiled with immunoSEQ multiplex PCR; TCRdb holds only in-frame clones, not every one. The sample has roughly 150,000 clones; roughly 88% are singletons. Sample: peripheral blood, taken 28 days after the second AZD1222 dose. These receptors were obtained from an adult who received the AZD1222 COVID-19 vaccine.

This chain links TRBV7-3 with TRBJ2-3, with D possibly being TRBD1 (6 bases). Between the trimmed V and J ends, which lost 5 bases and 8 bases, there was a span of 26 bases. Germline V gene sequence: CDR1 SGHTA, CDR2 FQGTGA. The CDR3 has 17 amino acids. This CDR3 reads CASSRPTQGRPQGTQYF. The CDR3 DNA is TGTGCCAGCAGCCGACCCACACAGGGAAGGCCACAGGGTACGCAGTATTTT.

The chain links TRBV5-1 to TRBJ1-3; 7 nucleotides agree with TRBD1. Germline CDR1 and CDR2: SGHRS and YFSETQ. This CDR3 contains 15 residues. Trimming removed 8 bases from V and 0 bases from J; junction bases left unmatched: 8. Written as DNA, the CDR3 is TGCGCCAGTAAACGTGACAGGGCCTCTGGAAACACCATATATTTT. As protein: CASKRDRASGNTIYF.

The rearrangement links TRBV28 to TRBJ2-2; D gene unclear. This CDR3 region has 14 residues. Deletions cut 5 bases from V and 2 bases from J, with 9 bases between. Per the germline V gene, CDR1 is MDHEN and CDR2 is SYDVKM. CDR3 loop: CASSRKTNTGELFF. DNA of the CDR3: TGTGCCAGCAGTAGGAAGACTAACACCGGGGAGCTGTTTTTT.

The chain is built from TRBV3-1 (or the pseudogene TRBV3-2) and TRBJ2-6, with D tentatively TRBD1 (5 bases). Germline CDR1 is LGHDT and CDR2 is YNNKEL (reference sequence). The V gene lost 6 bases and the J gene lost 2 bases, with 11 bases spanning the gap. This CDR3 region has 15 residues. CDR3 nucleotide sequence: TGTGCCAGCAGTCGAGACAGAGCTGGGGCCAACGTCCTGACTTTC. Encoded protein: CASSRDRAGANVLTF.

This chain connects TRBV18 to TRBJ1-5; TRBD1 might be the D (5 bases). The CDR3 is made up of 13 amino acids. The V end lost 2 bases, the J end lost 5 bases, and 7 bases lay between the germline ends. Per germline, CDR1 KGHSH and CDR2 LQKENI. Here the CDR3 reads CASSPGTDQPQHF. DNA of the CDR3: TGTGCCAGCTCACCAGGGACGGATCAGCCCCAGCATTTT. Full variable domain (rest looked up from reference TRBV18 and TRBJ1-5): NAGVMQNPRHLVRRRGQEARLRCSPMKGHSHVYWYRQLPEEGLKFMVYLQKENIIDESGMPKERFSAEFPKEGPSILRIQQVVRGDSAAYFCASSPGTDQPQHFGDGTRLSIL.

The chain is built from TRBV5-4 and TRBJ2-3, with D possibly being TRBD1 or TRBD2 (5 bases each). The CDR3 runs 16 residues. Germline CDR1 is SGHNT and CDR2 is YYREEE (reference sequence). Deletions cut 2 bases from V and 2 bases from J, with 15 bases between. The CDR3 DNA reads TGTGCCAGCAGCTTACGTACGGTCGGGGCCACAGATACGCAGTATTTT. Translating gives CASSLRTVGATDTQYF.

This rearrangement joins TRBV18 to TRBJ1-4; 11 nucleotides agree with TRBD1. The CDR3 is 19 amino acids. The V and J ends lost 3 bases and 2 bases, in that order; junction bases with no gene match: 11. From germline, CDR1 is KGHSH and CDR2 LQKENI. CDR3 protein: CASSPSGTGGRWTNEKLFF. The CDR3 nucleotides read TGTGCCAGCTCACCCTCAGGGACAGGGGGGCGTTGGACTAATGAAAAACTGTTTTTT.

The CDR3 coding sequence is TGCGCCAGCAGCTTGAGACAGAACTCCTACGGGTTCGACGAGCAGTACTTC. This translates into CASSLRQNSYGFDEQYF. The chain uses TRBV5-1 and TRBJ2-7; D is perhaps TRBD1 (5 bases). Trimming took off 1 base at V and 5 bases at J, with 22 bases between the two ends. Germline lookup yields CDR1 SGHRS and CDR2 YFSETQ. This CDR3 contains 17 residues.

The CDR3 region is CAWRIWAEAFF. The CDR3 DNA sequence: TGTGCCTGGAGAATCTGGGCTGAAGCTTTCTTT. The V and J genes are TRBV30 and TRBJ1-1; D is undetermined. The CDR3 is 11 residues long. Trimming took off 3 bases at V and 6 bases at J, with 8 bases between the two ends. The germline V gene has CDR1 GTSNPN and CDR2 SVGIG (reference sequence).

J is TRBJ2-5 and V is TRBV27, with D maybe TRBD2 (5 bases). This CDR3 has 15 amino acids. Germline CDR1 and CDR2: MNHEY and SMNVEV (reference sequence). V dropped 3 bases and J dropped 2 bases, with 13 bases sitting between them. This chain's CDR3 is CASSLLEGGQETQYF. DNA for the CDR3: TGTGCCAGCAGTTTGCTTGAGGGCGGGCAAGAGACCCAGTACTTC.

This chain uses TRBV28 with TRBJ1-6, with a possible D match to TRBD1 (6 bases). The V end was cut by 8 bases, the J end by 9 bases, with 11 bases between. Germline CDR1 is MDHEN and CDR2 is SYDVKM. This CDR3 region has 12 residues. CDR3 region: CASRGGGSPLHF. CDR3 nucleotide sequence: TGTGCCAGCCGAGGGGGGGGTTCACCCCTCCACTTT.

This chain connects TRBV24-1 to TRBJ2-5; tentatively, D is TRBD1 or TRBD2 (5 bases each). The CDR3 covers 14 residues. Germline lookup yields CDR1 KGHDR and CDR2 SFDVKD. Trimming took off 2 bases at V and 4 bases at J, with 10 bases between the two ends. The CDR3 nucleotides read TGTGCCACCAGTGATTCGAGGGGAGCAGAGACCCAGTACTTC. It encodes CATSDSRGAETQYF.

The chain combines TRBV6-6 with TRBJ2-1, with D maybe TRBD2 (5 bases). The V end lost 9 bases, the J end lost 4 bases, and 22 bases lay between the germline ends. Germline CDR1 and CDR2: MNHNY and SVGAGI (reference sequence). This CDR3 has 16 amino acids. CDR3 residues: CASSIEATAGYNEQFF. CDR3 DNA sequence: TGTGCCAGTTCGATCGAGGCCACGGCGGGTTACAATGAGCAGTTCTTC.

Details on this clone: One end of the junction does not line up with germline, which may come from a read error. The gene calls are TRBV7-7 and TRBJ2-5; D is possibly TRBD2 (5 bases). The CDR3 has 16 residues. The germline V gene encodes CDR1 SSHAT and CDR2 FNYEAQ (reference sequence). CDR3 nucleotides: TGTGCTAGCAGCTTAGTTGGAGGTGGGAGACAAGAGACCCAGTACTTC. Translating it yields CASSLVGGGRQETQYF.

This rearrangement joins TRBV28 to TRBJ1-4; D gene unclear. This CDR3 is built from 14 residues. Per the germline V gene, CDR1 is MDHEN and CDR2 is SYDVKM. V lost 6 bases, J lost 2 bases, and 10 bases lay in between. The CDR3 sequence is CASSTFRTNEKLFF. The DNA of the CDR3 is TGTGCCAGCAGCACATTCAGGACTAATGAAAAACTGTTTTTT.

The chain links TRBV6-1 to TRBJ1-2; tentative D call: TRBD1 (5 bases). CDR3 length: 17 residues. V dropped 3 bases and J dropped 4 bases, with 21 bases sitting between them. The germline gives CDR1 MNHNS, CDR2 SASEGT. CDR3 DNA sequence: TGTGCCAGCAGTGAGGTCCGTGCGACAGCCCGTCTCTATGGCTACACCTTC. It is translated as CASSEVRATARLYGYTF.

Written as DNA, the CDR3 is TGTGCCAGTAACTATGGCCGGGGGGCTGGGACCAATCAGCCCCAGCATTTT. Protein sequence: CASNYGRGAGTNQPQHF. The chain has TRBV19 and TRBJ1-5, with TRBD1 as a possible D gene (6 bases). The V end was cut by 7 bases, the J end by 3 bases, with 22 bases between. This CDR3 region has 17 residues. Germline V gives CDR1 LNHDA, CDR2 SQIVND (reference sequence).

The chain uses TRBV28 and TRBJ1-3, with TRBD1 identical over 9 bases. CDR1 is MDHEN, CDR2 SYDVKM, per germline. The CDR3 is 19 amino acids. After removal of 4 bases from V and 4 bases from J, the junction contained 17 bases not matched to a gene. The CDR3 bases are TGTGCCAGCAGTTCCTCGTCCGGGACAGGGCCGGTAACAGGAAACACCATATATTTT. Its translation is CASSSSSGTGPVTGNTIYF.